The 25 T cell receptor beta chains below come from one sample, sequenced in a study of T cell responses to AZD1222 COVID-19 vaccine. The assay was immunoSEQ multiplex PCR, and TCRdb's table has in-frame clones only and misses some. The sample contains some 110,000 clones, around 86% of which appear only once. The input for sequencing was peripheral blood, taken 28 days after the second dose of the MenACWY control vaccine. These receptors were obtained from an adult who received the MenACWY meningococcal vaccine as a control.

Comment on this clone: Germline is not matched at one junction end, which may reflect a read error. The J gene is TRBJ2-3, the V gene TRBV5-4; 11 bases align to TRBD2. The germline V gene encodes CDR1 SGHNT and CDR2 YYREEE (reference sequence). The CDR3 is 17 amino acids. CDR3 amino acids: CASSLGIGLAGGDTQYF. CDR3 DNA sequence: TGTGCCAGCAGTTTGGGAATCGGACTAGCGGGCGGAGATACGCAGTATTTT.

V and J are TRBV6-5 and TRBJ2-2, with D possibly TRBD2 on 6 matching bases. CDR1 and CDR2 (germline): MNHEY, SVGAGI. The V gene lost 0 bases and the J gene lost 3 bases, with 8 bases spanning the gap. This CDR3 contains 15 residues. The CDR3 loop reads CASSYSGGDTGELFF. The DNA for the CDR3 is TGTGCCAGCAGTTACTCCGGGGGTGACACCGGGGAGCTGTTTTTT.

This clone showed up just once. The rearrangement joins TRBV4-2 to TRBJ1-2; 7 positions agree with TRBD1. V lost 2 bases to trimming and J lost 5 bases; unmatched junction nucleotides: 8. The CDR3 has 15 residues. Germline CDR1 is LGHNA and CDR2 is YNFKEQ. CDR3 coding DNA: TGTGCCAGCAGCCAATCCCTTGACAGGGATTATGGCTACACCTTC. Its translation is CASSQSLDRDYGYTF.

This clone has a handful of counts. The V and J genes are TRBV10-2 and TRBJ1-3; D may be TRBD1 (5 bases). Trimming took 3 bases from V and 2 from J, leaving 8 bases between them. The length of the CDR3 is 14 residues. Germline V gene sequence: CDR1 WSHSY, CDR2 SAAADI. In DNA form, the CDR3 reads TGCGCCAGCAGTGAAAAGGGACCTGGAAACACCATATATTTT. As protein: CASSEKGPGNTIYF.

This rearrangement joins TRBV5-1 to TRBJ2-2; 12 nucleotides align to TRBD1. V lost 4 bases to trimming and J lost 6 bases; unmatched junction nucleotides: 7. Germline CDR1 is SGHRS and CDR2 is YFSETQ. The CDR3 extends over 16 amino acids. The CDR3 spells CASSPGTGGWAGELFF. For the CDR3, the DNA is TGCGCCAGCAGCCCTGGGACAGGGGGCTGGGCCGGGGAGCTGTTTTTT.

The chain employs TRBV29-1 and TRBJ1-2; D gene uncertain. Germline V CDR1 and CDR2: SQVTM, ANQGSEA. The CDR3 consists of 14 residues. The V end was cut by 6 bases, the J end by 0 bases, with 14 bases between. The CDR3 here is CSVRPDLANYGYTF. CDR3 bases: TGCAGCGTACGCCCGGACCTAGCTAACTATGGCTACACCTTC.

The chain is built from TRBV19 and TRBJ1-3; D call uncertain. The ends were cut back, 6 bases at V and 2 bases at J, with 8 bases in the middle. From germline, CDR1 is LNHDA and CDR2 SQIVND (reference sequence). There are 13 residues in the CDR3. CDR3 residues: CASRKTTGNTIYF. DNA of the CDR3: TGTGCCAGTAGGAAGACTACTGGAAACACCATATATTTT. The entire variable domain, with the rest obtained from reference TRBV19 and TRBJ1-3, is as follows: DGGITQSPKYLFRKEGQNVTLSCEQNLNHDAMYWYRQDPGQGLRLIYYSQIVNDFQKGDIAEGYSVSREKKESFPLTVTSAQKNPTAFYLCASRKTTGNTIYFGEGSWLTVV.

The V call is TRBV24-1, the J call TRBJ1-5, with D perhaps TRBD1 (6 bases). The CDR3 runs to 15 residues. The germline V and J ends were trimmed by 4 bases and 3 bases, with 12 bases remaining between them. From germline, CDR1 is KGHDR and CDR2 SFDVKD. The CDR3 here is CATSDPRGPNQPQHF. The CDR3 nucleotides read TGTGCCACCAGTGACCCCAGGGGCCCCAATCAGCCCCAGCATTTT.

This sequence joins TRBV5-4 and TRBJ2-2; D may be TRBD1 (6 bases). V was clipped by 4 bases and J by 6 bases, with 19 bases between them. The CDR3 totals 16 residues. The germline CDR1 and CDR2 sequences are SGHNT and YYREEE (reference sequence). The DNA for the CDR3 is TGTGCCAGCAGCAATATACAGGGTACGATGCCCGGGGAGCTGTTTTTT. Amino acids: CASSNIQGTMPGELFF. The full variable domain, rest sourced from reference TRBV5-4 and TRBJ2-2, is ETGVTQSPTHLIKTRGQQVTLRCSSQSGHNTVSWYQQALGQGPQFIFQYYREEENGRGNFPPRFSGLQFPNYSSELNVNALELDDSALYLCASSNIQGTMPGELFFGEGSRLTVL.

This sequence joins TRBV12-5 and TRBJ1-2, with D uncertain. The CDR3 totals 12 residues. Germline CDR1 LGHNT, CDR2 FRNRAP. Trimming took 4 bases from V and 1 from J, leaving 4 bases between them. The CDR3 region is CASGYSNYGYTF. The CDR3 DNA reads TGTGCTAGTGGTTACAGTAACTATGGCTACACCTTC. Together with reference TRBV12-5 and TRBJ1-2, the CDR3 gives the full variable domain: DARVTQTPRHKVTEMGQEVTMRCQPILGHNTVFWYRQTMMQGLELLAYFRNRAPLDDSGMPKDRFSAEMPDATLATLKIQPSEPRDSAVYFCASGYSNYGYTFGSGTRLTVV.

This chain links TRBV3-1 (or the pseudogene TRBV3-2) with TRBJ1-1; D gene uncertain. The germline V gene has CDR1 LGHDT and CDR2 YNNKEL (reference sequence). The CDR3 has 14 amino acids. The germline V and J ends were trimmed by 2 bases and 2 bases, with 9 bases remaining between them. The CDR3 region has the DNA TGTGCCAGCAGCCAAAAAGGGCATAACACTGAAGCTTTCTTT. It is translated as CASSQKGHNTEAFF.

This chain joins TRBV7-8 and TRBJ1-3; D is unclear. V was shortened by 6 bases and J by 5 bases, with 11 bases between the two germline ends. This CDR3 has 13 residues. The germline gives CDR1 SGHVS, CDR2 FQNEAQ. The CDR3 loop is CASRPGLRNTIYF. The CDR3 region has the DNA TGTGCCAGCAGACCCGGGCTTCGAAACACCATATATTTT.

The rearrangement links TRBV19 to TRBJ1-4; perhaps TRBD1 as D (6 bases). The CDR3 extends over 14 amino acids. V was cut by 6 bases and J by 0 bases, with 8 bases left in between. The germline V gene encodes CDR1 LNHDA and CDR2 SQIVND (reference sequence). This CDR3 reads CASRHRATNEKLFF. The CDR3 nucleotides are TGTGCCAGTAGACACAGGGCAACTAATGAAAAACTGTTTTTT.

V usage is TRBV15 and J usage is TRBJ1-3; D gene unclear. Trimming stripped 1 base from V and 4 bases from J, with 17 bases between. Germline assignment: CDR1 LNHNV and CDR2 YYDKDF (reference sequence). CDR3 length equals 17 residues. CDR3 bases: TGTGCCACCAGCAGAGGAGTAGTTGGCAGAAAAGGAAACACCATATATTTT. It encodes CATSRGVVGRKGNTIYF.

The chain links TRBV10-3 to TRBJ1-1; a weak D match, TRBD1 (6 bases). In germline, CDR1 is ENHRY, CDR2 SYGVKD. This CDR3 has 14 amino acids. The ends were cut back, 10 bases at V and 2 bases at J, with 17 bases in the middle. CDR3 residues: CATTYGGRNTEAFF. CDR3 DNA: TGTGCCACAACCTACGGGGGGCGTAACACTGAAGCTTTCTTT.

The chain links TRBV9 to TRBJ2-7, with 9 bases that match TRBD1. The trim removed 4 bases at V and 5 bases at J, leaving 7 bases unmatched. CDR1 SGDLS and CDR2 YYNGEE come from the germline V gene. The CDR3 consists of 14 residues. CDR3 DNA sequence: TGTGCCAGCAGCCCTGGACAGGGGAGACACGAGCAGTACTTC. Its protein product is CASSPGQGRHEQYF.

The chain uses TRBV18 and TRBJ1-5, with D perhaps matching TRBD1 (5 bases). CDR3 size: 18 residues. V shed 2 bases and J shed 2 bases, with 19 bases lying between them. Germline V lookup: CDR1 KGHSH, CDR2 LQKENI. The CDR3 region has the DNA TGTGCCAGCTCACCATCGGGCAGCCGGGCGGGGGGCAATCAGCCCCAGCATTTT. Amino acids: CASSPSGSRAGGNQPQHF. The variable domain in full, with the rest retrieved from reference TRBV18 and TRBJ1-5, is NAGVMQNPRHLVRRRGQEARLRCSPMKGHSHVYWYRQLPEEGLKFMVYLQKENIIDESGMPKERFSAEFPKEGPSILRIQQVVRGDSAAYFCASSPSGSRAGGNQPQHFGDGTRLSIL.

This chain links TRBV4-1 with TRBJ1-1; D ambiguous. Trimming left V 2 bases short and J 4 bases short, with 11 bases between. The CDR3 sequence is 14 residues long. Germline V gene data show CDR1 as MGHRA and CDR2 as YSYEKL. The CDR3 DNA reads TGCGCCAGCAGCCAATCCGGGCCGCTCACTGAAGCTTTCTTT. Translation gives CASSQSGPLTEAFF.

The chain links TRBV30 to TRBJ2-5; tentative D call: TRBD1 (6 bases). The CDR3 is 15 amino acids. V gave up 3 bases and J gave up 7 bases, with 21 bases separating them. Looked up from germline, CDR1 is GTSNPN and CDR2 is SVGIG (reference sequence). The CDR3 sequence is CAWSLQGVGSRTQYF. In nucleotides, the CDR3 is TGTGCCTGGAGCCTACAGGGAGTAGGGAGTAGGACCCAGTACTTC.

V gene TRBV5-3 combines with J gene TRBJ2-7, with 7 bases aligning to TRBD1. TRBV5-3 is an ORF, and what it does is uncertain. The V and J ends lost 4 bases and 3 bases, in that order; junction bases with no gene match: 7. This CDR3 spans 14 amino acids. The CDR3, as DNA: TGTGCCAGAAGCAACCGGGACAGTAACTACGAGCAGTACTTC. Translating it yields CARSNRDSNYEQYF.

The chain uses TRBV11-2 and TRBJ1-5; no firm D call. V was trimmed by 1 base and J by 7 bases, leaving 11 bases between them. CDR3 length: 14 amino acids. Germline V gene data show CDR1 as SGHAT and CDR2 as FQNNGV. CDR3 in DNA: TGTGCCAGCAGCTTAGCCGCGAGTGGGCAGCCCCAGCATTTT. Translating gives CASSLAASGQPQHF.

The genes are TRBV7-9 and TRBJ2-1; D may match TRBD1 or TRBD2 (5 bases each). Germline CDR1 reads SEHNR; CDR2 reads FQNEAQ (reference sequence). The CDR3 loop spans 15 amino acids. Trimming removed 4 bases from V and 2 bases from J, with 12 bases in between. The CDR3 DNA follows: TGTGCCAGCAGCTCCGACAGCGGACCCTACAATGAGCAGTTCTTC. This sequence encodes CASSSDSGPYNEQFF.

The chain recombines TRBV28 with TRBJ1-2, with D possibly being TRBD1 (5 bases). Germline assignment: CDR1 MDHEN and CDR2 SYDVKM. Deletions cut 4 bases from V and 0 bases from J, with 15 bases between. The CDR3 spans 16 residues. The CDR3 DNA sequence: TGTGCCAGCAGTTCCCCCAGTGACAGAGCTAACTATGGCTACACCTTC. Its translation: CASSSPSDRANYGYTF.

This sequence joins TRBV7-2 and TRBJ2-7; TRBD2 matches 11 bases. Germline loops: CDR1 SGHTA, CDR2 FQGNSA. This CDR3 comprises 16 residues. V lost 1 base, J lost 4 bases, and 6 bases stayed unmatched. CDR3 in DNA: TGTGCCAGCAGCTTAGGGGGGACTAGCGGAGGATACGAGCAGTACTTC. It is translated as CASSLGGTSGGYEQYF.

The CDR3 reads CASSHRDRPYNEQFF. The DNA for the CDR3 is TGTGCCAGCAGCCACCGGGACAGACCCTACAATGAGCAGTTCTTC. The chain uses TRBV3-1 (or the pseudogene TRBV3-2) and TRBJ2-1; 7 bases line up with TRBD1. From germline, CDR1 is LGHDT and CDR2 YNNKEL (reference sequence). The CDR3 sequence is 15 residues long. The V gene end was trimmed by 3 bases and the J gene end by 2 bases; junction bases not matched to a gene: 4.